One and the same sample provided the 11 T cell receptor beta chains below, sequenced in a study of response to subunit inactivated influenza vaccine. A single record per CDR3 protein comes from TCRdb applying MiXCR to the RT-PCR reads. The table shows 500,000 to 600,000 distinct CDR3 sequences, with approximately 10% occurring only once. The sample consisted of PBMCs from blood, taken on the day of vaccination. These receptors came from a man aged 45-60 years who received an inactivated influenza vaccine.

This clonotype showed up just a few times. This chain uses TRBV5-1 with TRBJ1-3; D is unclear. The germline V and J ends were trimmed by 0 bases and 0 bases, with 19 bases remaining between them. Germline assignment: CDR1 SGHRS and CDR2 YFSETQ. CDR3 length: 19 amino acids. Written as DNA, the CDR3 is TGCGCCAGCAGCTTGGCCGCAGCGAACTCGGAGATCTCTGGAAACACCATATATTTT. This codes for CASSLAAANSEISGNTIYF.

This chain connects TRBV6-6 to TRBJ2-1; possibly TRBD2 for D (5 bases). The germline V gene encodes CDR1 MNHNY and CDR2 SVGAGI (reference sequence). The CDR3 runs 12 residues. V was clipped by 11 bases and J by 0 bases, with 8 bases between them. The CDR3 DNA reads TGTGCCTTGGGGAGCTCCTACAATGAGCAGTTCTTC. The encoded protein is CALGSSYNEQFF.

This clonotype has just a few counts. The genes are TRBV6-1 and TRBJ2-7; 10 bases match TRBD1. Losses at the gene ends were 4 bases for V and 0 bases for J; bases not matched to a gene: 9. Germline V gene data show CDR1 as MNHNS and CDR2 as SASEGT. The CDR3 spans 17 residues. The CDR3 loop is CASSGYLRDRGSYEQYF. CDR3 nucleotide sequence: TGTGCCAGCAGTGGATACCTCCGGGACAGGGGCTCCTACGAGCAGTACTTC.

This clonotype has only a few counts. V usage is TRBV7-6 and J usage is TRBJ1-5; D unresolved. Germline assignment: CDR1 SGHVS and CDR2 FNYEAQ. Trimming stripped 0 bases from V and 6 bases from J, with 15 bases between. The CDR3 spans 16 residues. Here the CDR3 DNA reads TGTGCCAGCAGCTTAGCGCCGGGGAGGGATAGTCAGCCCCAGCATTTT. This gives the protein CASSLAPGRDSQPQHF.

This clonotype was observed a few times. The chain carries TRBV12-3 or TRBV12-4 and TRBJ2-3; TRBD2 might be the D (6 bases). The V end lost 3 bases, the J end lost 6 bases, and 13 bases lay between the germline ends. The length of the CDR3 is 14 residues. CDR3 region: CASSFPGGTDTQYF. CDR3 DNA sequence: TGTGCCAGCAGTTTCCCCGGGGGAACGGATACGCAGTATTTT.

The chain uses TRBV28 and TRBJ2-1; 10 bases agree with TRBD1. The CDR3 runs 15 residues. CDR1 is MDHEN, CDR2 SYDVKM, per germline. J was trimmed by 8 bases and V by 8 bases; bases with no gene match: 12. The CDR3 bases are TGTGCCAGCGGATCTTACCGGGACAGGGGTCATGAGCAGTTCTTC. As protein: CASGSYRDRGHEQFF.

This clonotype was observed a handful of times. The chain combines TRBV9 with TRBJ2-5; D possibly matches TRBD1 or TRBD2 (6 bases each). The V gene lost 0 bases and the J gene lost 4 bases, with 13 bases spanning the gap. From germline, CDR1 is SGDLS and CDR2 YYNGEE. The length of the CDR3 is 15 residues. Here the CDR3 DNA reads TGTGCCAGCAGCGTAGGTACAGGGCGGGGAGAGACCCAGTACTTC. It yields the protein CASSVGTGRGETQYF.

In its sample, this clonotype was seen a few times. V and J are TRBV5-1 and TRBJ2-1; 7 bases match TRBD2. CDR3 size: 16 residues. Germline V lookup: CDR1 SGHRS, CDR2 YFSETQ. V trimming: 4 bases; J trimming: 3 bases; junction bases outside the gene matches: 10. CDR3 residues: CASSTQAGTGYNEQFF. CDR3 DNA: TGCGCCAGCAGCACACAAGCGGGGACGGGCTACAATGAGCAGTTCTTC.

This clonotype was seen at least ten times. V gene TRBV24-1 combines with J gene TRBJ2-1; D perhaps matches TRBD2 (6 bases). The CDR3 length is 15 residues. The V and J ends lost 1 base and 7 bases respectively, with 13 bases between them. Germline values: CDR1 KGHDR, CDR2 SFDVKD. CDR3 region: CATSDLGGKGNEQFF. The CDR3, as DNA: TGTGCCACCAGTGATTTAGGAGGGAAAGGGAATGAGCAGTTCTTC.

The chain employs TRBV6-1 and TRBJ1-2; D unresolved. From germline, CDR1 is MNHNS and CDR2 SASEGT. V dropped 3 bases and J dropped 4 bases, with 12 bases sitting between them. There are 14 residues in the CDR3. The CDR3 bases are TGTGCCAGCAGTGATCCGCTACCACCCTATGGCTACACCTTC. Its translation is CASSDPLPPYGYTF.

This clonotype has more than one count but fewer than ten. The CDR3 spells CASSQEMVRGGTPGKLFF. DNA for the CDR3: TGCGCCAGCAGCCAAGAAATGGTGCGGGGGGGTACACCGGGGAAACTGTTTTTT. The V call is TRBV4-3, the J call TRBJ2-2; 9 bases fit TRBD2. J was trimmed by 14 bases and V by 0 bases; bases with no gene match: 19. The CDR3 sequence is 18 residues long. CDR1 and CDR2 (germline): LGHNA, YSLEER.